The present TCR beta chain was sequenced within a study of shared clonotypes between healthy human individuals. CDR1 GTSNPN and CDR2 SVGIG come from the germline V gene (reference sequence). With V trimmed by 1 base and J by 2 bases, 8 bases remained unmatched. The CDR3 sequence is 18 residues long. Here immunoSEQ multiplex PCR was the method, and the copy in TCRdb shows in-frame clones only, minus some. The table has about 710,000 clones, roughly 73% seen once. The sequence derives from a woman in her 30s in good health. Input material: memory CD4+ T cells sorted from blood. Subset reported: CD45RA-negative fraction. The rearrangement joins TRBV30 to TRBJ2-7; 16 nucleotides match TRBD2. The CDR3 reads CAWSDPGLAGGQTYEQYF. Here the CDR3 DNA reads TGTGCCTGGAGTGACCCGGGACTAGCGGGAGGGCAAACCTACGAGCAGTACTTC.